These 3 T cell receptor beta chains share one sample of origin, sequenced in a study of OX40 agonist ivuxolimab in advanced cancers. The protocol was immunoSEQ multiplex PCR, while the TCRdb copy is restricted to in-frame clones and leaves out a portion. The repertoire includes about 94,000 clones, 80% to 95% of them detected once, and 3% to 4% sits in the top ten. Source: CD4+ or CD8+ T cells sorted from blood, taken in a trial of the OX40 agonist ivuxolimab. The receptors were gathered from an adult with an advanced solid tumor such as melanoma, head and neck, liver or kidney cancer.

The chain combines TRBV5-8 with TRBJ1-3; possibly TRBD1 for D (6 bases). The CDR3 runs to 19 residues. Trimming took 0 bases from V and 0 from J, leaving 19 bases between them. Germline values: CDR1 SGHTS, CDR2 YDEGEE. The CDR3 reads CASSLVVRGRPNSGNTIYF. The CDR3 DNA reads TGTGCCAGCAGCTTGGTGGTCAGGGGAAGACCCAACTCTGGAAACACCATATATTTT. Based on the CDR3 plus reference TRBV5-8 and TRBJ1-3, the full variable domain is EAGVTQSPTHLIKTRGQQATLRCSPISGHTSVYWYQQALGLGLQFLLWYDEGEERNRGNFPPRFSGRQFPNYSSELNVNALELEDSALYLCASSLVVRGRPNSGNTIYFGEGSWLTVV.

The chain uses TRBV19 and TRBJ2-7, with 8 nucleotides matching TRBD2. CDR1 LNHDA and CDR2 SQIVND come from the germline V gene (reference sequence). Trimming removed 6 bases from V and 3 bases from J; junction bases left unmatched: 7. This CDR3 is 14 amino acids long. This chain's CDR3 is CASSSGSYDYEQYF. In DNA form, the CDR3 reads TGTGCCAGTAGCAGCGGGAGCTATGACTACGAGCAGTACTTC. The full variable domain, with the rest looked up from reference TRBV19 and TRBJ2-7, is DGGITQSPKYLFRKEGQNVTLSCEQNLNHDAMYWYRQDPGQGLRLIYYSQIVNDFQKGDIAEGYSVSREKKESFPLTVTSAQKNPTAFYLCASSSGSYDYEQYFGPGTRLTVT.

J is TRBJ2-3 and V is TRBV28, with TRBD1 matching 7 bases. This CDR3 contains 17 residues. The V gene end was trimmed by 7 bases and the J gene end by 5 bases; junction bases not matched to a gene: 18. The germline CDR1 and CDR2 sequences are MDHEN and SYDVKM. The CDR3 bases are TGTGCCAGCACAATAGCCCCGGAAACAGGGGCGAGAGATACGCAGTATTTT. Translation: CASTIAPETGARDTQYF.